These 7 T cell receptor beta chains were all obtained from the same sample, sequenced in a study of T cells after somatic rescue of genetic block. Using immunoSEQ multiplex PCR, the repertoire was profiled, and TCRdb retains in-frame clones only, with some absent. The table has roughly 71,000 clones, roughly 90% seen once. Sequencing was done on a sample of peripheral blood mononuclear cells (PBMCs). The receptors shown here come from a man aged 30 to 39.

The chain recombines TRBV7-6 with TRBJ2-3, with TRBD1 identical over 10 bases. This CDR3 is built from 16 residues. Trimming cost V 7 bases and J 2 bases; bases outside gene matches: 9. Germline V CDR1 and CDR2: SGHVS, FNYEAQ. The CDR3 protein is CASTLGQGFSTDTQYF. The CDR3 nucleotides read TGTGCCAGCACCCTGGGACAGGGGTTTTCCACAGATACGCAGTATTTT.

The J gene is TRBJ2-3, the V gene TRBV9, with D hard to call. This CDR3 has 13 residues. Germline loops: CDR1 SGDLS, CDR2 YYNGEE. Trimming cost V 1 base and J 5 bases, with 8 bases left between them. CDR3 amino acids: CASSVRVRDTQYF. CDR3 in DNA: TGTGCCAGCAGCGTACGCGTGAGAGATACGCAGTATTTT. Based on the CDR3 plus reference TRBV9 and TRBJ2-3, the full variable domain is DSGVTQTPKHLITATGQRVTLRCSPRSGDLSVYWYQQSLDQGLQFLIQYYNGEERAKGNILERFSAQQFPDLHSELNLSSLELGDSALYFCASSVRVRDTQYFGPGTRLTVL.

This clone has a single count. The V call is TRBV27, the J call TRBJ1-2; D remains ambiguous. The V gene's germline CDR1 is MNHEY and CDR2 SMNVEV (reference sequence). This CDR3 spans 15 amino acids. Trimming removed 5 bases at V and 4 bases at J, with 17 bases between. This CDR3 is CASSTFFEVAYGYTF. For the CDR3, the DNA is TGTGCCAGCAGTACCTTTTTCGAAGTGGCCTATGGCTACACCTTC.

The V call is TRBV5-1, the J call TRBJ2-3; TRBD2 matches 9 bases. V lost 3 bases, J lost 1 base, and 0 bases stayed unmatched. CDR1 is SGHRS, CDR2 YFSETQ, per germline. The CDR3 spans 14 residues. DNA of the CDR3: TGCGCCAGCAGCTGGACTAGCGGCACAGATACGCAGTATTTT. It specifies CASSWTSGTDTQYF.

This clone came up a few times. The chain employs TRBV2 and TRBJ2-7, with TRBD2 as a possible D gene (6 bases). With 8 bases removed from V and 2 bases from J, the gap between germline ends came to 13 bases. Germline values: CDR1 SNHLY, CDR2 FYNNEI. The CDR3 is 13 amino acids. This chain's CDR3 is CASEAGGAYEQYF. The CDR3 coding sequence is TGTGCCAGCGAAGCGGGCGGGGCCTACGAGCAGTACTTC.

The chain joins TRBV5-4 to TRBJ2-1, with D hard to call. The CDR3 sequence is 11 residues long. V lost 2 bases and J lost 10, with 7 bases in between. From germline, CDR1 is SGHNT and CDR2 YYREEE (reference sequence). CDR3: CASSFGYEQFF. CDR3 bases: TGTGCCAGCAGCTTCGGATACGAGCAGTTCTTC.

The rearrangement links TRBV18 to TRBJ2-1, with D perhaps TRBD2 (5 bases). The CDR3 runs 14 residues. CDR1 KGHSH and CDR2 LQKENI come from the germline V gene. V was cut by 2 bases and J by 6 bases, with 11 bases left in between. CDR3 amino acids: CASSPNYRGNEQFF. CDR3 in DNA: TGTGCCAGCTCACCAAACTACCGGGGCAATGAGCAGTTCTTC. Drawing the rest from reference TRBV18 and TRBJ2-1, the complete variable domain is NAGVMQNPRHLVRRRGQEARLRCSPMKGHSHVYWYRQLPEEGLKFMVYLQKENIIDESGMPKERFSAEFPKEGPSILRIQQVVRGDSAAYFCASSPNYRGNEQFFGPGTRLTVL.